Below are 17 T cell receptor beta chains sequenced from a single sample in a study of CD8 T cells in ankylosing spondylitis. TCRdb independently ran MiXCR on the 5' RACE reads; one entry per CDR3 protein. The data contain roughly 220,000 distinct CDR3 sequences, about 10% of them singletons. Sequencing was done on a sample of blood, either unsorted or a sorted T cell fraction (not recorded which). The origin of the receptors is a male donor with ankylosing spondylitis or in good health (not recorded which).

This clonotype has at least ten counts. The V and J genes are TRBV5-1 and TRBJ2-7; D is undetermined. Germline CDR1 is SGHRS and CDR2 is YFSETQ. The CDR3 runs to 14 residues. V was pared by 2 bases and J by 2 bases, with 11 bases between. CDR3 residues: CASSFPSDTYEQYF. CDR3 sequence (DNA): TGCGCCAGCAGCTTCCCCTCAGACACCTACGAGCAGTACTTC.

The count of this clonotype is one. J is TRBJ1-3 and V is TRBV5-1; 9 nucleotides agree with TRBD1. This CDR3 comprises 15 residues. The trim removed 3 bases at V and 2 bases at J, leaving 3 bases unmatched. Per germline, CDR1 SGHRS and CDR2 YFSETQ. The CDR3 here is CASSSRTGAGNTIYF. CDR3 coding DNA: TGCGCCAGCAGCTCCCGGACAGGGGCTGGAAACACCATATATTTT.

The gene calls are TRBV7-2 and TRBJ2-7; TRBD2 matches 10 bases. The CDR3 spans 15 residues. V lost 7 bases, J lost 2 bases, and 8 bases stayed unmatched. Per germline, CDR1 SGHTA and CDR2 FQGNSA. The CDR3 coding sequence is TGTGCCAGCAAACTTAGCGGGGGGCTGCCCTACGAGCAGTACTTC. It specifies CASKLSGGLPYEQYF.

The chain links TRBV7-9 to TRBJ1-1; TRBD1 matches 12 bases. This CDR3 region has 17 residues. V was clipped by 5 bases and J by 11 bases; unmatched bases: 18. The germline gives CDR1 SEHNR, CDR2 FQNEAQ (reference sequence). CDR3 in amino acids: CASSRTTPGQGAKSAFF. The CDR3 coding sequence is TGTGCCAGCAGCCGAACTACTCCGGGACAGGGGGCGAAGAGTGCTTTCTTT. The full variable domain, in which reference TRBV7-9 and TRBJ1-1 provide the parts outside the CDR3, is DTGVSQNPRHKITKRGQNVTFRCDPISEHNRLYWYRQTLGQGPEFLTYFQNEAQLEKSRLLSDRFSAERPKGSFSTLEIQRTEQGDSAMYLCASSRTTPGQGAKSAFFGQGTRLTVV.

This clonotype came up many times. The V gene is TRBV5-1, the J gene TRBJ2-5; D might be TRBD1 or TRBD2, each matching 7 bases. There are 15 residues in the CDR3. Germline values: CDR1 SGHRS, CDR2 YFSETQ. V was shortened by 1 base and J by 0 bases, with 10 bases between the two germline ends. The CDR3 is CASSLQGGYQETQYF. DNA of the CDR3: TGCGCCAGCAGCTTGCAGGGGGGGTACCAAGAGACCCAGTACTTC.

CDR3 region: CASKGGGRGWIGYTF. CDR3 coding DNA: TGTGCCAGCAAGGGGGGCGGCAGGGGGTGGATTGGCTACACCTTC. J is TRBJ1-2 and V is TRBV27; 7 nucleotides align to TRBD1. The J segment lost 7 bases and the V segment lost 7 bases, leaving 15 bases of the junction unmatched. The CDR3 runs 15 residues. Germline lookup yields CDR1 MNHEY and CDR2 SMNVEV (reference sequence).

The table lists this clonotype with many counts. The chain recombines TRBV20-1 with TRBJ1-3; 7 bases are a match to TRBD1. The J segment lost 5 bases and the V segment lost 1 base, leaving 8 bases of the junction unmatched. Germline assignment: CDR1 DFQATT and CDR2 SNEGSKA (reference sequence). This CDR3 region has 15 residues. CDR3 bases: TGCAGTGCTAGAGGAGGAACAGGGGTTCGAAACACCATATATTTT. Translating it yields CSARGGTGVRNTIYF.

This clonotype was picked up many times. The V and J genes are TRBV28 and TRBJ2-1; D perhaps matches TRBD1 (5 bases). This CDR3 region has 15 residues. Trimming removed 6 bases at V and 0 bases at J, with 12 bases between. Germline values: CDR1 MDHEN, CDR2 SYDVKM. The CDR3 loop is CASSPDTSSYNEQFF. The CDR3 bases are TGTGCCAGCAGCCCGGACACAAGCTCCTACAATGAGCAGTTCTTC.

The CDR3 protein is CASSLGSGGQETQYF. The CDR3 DNA sequence: TGTGCCAGCAGTTTAGGTAGCGGGGGCCAAGAGACCCAGTACTTC. This chain links TRBV12-3 or TRBV12-4 with TRBJ2-5; the match to TRBD2 covers 9 bases. The CDR3 length is 15 residues. V gave up 1 base and J gave up 1 base; unmatched junction bases: 1.

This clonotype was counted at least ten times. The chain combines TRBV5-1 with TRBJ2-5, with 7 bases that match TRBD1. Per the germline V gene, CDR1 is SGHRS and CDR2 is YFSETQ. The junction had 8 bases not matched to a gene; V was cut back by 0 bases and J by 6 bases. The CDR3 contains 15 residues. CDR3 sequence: CASSLADRVGKTQYF. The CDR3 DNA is TGCGCCAGCAGCTTGGCCGACAGGGTGGGAAAGACCCAGTACTTC.

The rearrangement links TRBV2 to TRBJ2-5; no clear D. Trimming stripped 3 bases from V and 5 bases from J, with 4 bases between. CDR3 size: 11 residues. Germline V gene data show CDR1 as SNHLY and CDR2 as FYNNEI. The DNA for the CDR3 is TGTGCCAGCAGTGATTCGGAGACCCAGTACTTC. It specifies CASSDSETQYF.

The chain's CDR3 is CAGTGDSYEQYF. The CDR3 DNA sequence: TGTGCCGGCACCGGGGACAGCTACGAGCAGTACTTC. The chain couples TRBV3-1 to TRBJ2-7; 7 positions match TRBD1. This CDR3 has 12 amino acids. Germline CDR1 is LGHDT and CDR2 is YNNKEL (reference sequence). V gave up 11 bases and J gave up 3 bases; unmatched junction bases: 7.

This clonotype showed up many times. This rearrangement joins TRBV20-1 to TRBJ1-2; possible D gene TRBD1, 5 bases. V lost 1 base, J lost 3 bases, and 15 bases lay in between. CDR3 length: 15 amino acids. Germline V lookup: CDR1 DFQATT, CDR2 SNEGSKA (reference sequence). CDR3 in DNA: TGCAGTGCTAGAGCCCCGGGGCAGGGTGACTATGGCTACACCTTC. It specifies CSARAPGQGDYGYTF.

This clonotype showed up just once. The CDR3 region has the DNA TGTGCCAGCAGTCAAGGACAGGGGCCTAATGAAAAACTGTTTTTT. It is translated as CASSQGQGPNEKLFF. The chain links TRBV12-3 or TRBV12-4 to TRBJ1-4, with TRBD1 matching over 9 bases. This CDR3 has 15 amino acids. J gave up 3 bases and V 5 bases, and 4 bases lay outside the gene matches.

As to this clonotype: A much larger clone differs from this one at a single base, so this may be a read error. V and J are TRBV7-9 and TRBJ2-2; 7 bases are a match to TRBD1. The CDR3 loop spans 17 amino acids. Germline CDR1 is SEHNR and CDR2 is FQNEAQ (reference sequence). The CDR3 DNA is TGTGCCGGCAGGTATGGGACAGACGGCACGAACACCGGGGAGCTGTTTTTT. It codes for CAGRYGTDGTNTGELFF.

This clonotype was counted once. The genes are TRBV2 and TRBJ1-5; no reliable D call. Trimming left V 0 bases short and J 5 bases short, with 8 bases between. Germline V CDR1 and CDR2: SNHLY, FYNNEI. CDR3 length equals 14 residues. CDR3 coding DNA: TGTGCCAGCAGTGAAGCGCTTGGGGATCAGCCCCAGCATTTT. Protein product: CASSEALGDQPQHF.

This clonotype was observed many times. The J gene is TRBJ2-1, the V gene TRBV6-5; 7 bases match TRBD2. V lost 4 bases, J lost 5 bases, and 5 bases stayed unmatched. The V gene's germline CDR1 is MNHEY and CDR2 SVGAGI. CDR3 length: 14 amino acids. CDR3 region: CASSFERGDNEQFF. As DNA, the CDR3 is TGTGCCAGCAGTTTCGAGCGGGGAGACAATGAGCAGTTCTTC.